The 2 T cell receptor beta chains below all came from one sample that was sequenced in a study of T cell changes during pregnancy in multiple sclerosis. Method: immunoSEQ multiplex PCR; TCRdb's copy keeps in-frame clones and lacks some. The sample lists about 43,000 clones, roughly 90% seen once, with 4% to 5% in the top ten. Sequencing was performed on peripheral blood, taken in the second trimester of pregnancy. The receptors shown here come from a female donor in good health, enrolled as a control in a pregnancy study.

The rearrangement links TRBV2 to TRBJ1-2; 7 nucleotides agree with TRBD1. Germline V lookup: CDR1 SNHLY, CDR2 FYNNEI. With 6 bases clipped from V and 0 bases from J, the junction kept 1 base outside the gene matches. The CDR3 is made up of 13 amino acids. The DNA of the CDR3 is TGTGCCAGCAGGGGGACAGCTAACTATGGCTACACCTTC. Its translation is CASRGTANYGYTF.

This clone was detected only a few times. The chain couples TRBV14 to TRBJ2-2, with D possibly TRBD1 on 5 matching bases. V lost 4 bases to trimming and J lost 7 bases, with 10 bases between them. The germline V gene has CDR1 SGHDN and CDR2 FVKESK. The CDR3 spans 13 residues. The CDR3 is CASSPLGVGELFF. In DNA, the CDR3 is TGTGCCAGCAGCCCCCTAGGGGTCGGGGAGCTGTTTTTT.